Sequencing of this T cell receptor (beta chain) was carried out in a study of Ad26.COV2.S vaccination and SARS-CoV-2 variants. Study background: Donor was one of the participants in the Ad26.COV2.S arm of the COV1001 trial. Each vaccinee took Ad26.COV2.S intramuscularly, once or twice 56 days apart.

Treatment given: roughly 20 received Ad26.COV2.S at low or high dose, single or two shots; about 5 received placebo; per-sample allocation not given. At day 63 after the first vaccine or placebo injection, samples were drawn. Its platform was an Ad26 vector, and its expressed antigen was Wuhan-strain SARS-CoV-2 spike. This CDR3 has 13 residues. The V end lost 5 bases, the J end lost 5 bases, and 14 bases lay between the germline ends. Germline-derived CDR1 and CDR2 are SGHDT and YYEEEE. Note on this clone: Its antigen is as yet unknown.

Overall study results and limits: Recipients of either vaccine or placebo displayed similar breadth of non-spike TCRs.

This table comes from immunoSEQ multiplex PCR, and its TCRdb copy is limited to in-frame clones, with some not included. The sample yields about 400,000 clones, 80% to 90% seen once. The TCR comes from a person between 18 and 65 years old who received the Ad26.COV2.S COVID-19 vaccine or a placebo. The sample in question was peripheral blood, obtained in a trial of Ad26.COV2.S vaccine versus placebo. V gene TRBV5-6 combines with J gene TRBJ2-7, with D perhaps TRBD1 (6 bases). The CDR3 reads CASRSPGQNEQYF. As DNA, the CDR3 is TGTGCCAGCAGATCGCCAGGACAGAACGAGCAGTACTTC.